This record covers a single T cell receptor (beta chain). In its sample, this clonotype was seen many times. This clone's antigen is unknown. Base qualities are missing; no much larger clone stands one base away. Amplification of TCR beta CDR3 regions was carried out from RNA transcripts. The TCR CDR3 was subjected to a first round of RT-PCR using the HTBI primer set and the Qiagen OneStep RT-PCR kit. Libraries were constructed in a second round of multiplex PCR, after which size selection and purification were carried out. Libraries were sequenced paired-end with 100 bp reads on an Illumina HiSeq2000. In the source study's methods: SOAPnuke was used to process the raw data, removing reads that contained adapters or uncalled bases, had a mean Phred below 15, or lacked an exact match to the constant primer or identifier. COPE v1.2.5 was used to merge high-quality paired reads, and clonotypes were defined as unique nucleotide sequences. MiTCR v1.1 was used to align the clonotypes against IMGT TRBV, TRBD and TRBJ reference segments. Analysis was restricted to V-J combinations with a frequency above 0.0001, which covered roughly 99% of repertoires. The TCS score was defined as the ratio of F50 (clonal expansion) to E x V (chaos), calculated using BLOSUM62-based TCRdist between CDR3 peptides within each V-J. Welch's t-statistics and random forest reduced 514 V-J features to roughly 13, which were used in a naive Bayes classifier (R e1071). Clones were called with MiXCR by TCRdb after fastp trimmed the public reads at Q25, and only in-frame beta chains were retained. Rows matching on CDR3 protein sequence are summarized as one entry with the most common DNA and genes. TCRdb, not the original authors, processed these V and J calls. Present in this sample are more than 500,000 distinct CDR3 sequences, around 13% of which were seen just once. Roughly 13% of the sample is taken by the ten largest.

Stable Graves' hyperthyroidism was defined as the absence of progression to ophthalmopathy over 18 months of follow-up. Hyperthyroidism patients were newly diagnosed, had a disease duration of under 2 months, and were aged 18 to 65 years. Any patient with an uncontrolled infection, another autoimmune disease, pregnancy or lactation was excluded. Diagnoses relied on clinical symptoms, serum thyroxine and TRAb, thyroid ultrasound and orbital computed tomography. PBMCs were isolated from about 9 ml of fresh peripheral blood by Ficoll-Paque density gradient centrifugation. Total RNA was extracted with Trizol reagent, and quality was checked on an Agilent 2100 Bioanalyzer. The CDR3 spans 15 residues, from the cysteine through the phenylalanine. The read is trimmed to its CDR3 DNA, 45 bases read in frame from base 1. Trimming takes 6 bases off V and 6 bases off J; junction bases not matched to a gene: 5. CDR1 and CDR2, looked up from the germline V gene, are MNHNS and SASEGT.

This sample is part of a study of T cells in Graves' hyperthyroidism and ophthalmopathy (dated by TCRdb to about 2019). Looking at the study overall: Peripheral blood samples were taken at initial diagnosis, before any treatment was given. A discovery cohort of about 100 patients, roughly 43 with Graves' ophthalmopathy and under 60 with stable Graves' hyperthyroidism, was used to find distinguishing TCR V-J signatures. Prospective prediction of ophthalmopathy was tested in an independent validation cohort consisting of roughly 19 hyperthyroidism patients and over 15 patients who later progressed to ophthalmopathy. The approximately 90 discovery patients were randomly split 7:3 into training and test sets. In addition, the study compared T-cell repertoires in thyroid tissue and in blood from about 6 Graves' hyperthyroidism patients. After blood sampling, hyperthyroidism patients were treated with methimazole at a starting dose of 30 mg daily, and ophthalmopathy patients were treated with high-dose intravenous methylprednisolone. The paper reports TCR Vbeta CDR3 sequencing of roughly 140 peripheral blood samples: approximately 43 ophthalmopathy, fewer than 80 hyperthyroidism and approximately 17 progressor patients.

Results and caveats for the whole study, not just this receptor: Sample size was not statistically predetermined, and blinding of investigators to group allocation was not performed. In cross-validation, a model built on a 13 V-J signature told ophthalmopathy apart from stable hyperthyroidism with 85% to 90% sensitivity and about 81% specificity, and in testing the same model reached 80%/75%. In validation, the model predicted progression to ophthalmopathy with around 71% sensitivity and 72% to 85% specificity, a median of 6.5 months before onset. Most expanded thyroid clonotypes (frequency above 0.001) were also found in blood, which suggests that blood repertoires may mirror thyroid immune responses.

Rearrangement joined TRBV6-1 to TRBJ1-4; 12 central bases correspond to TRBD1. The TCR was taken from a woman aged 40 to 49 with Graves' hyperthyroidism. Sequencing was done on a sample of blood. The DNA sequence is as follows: TGTGCCAGCAGGGGACAGGGGGCGCGCGATGAAAAACTGTTTTTT. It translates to CASRGQGARDEKLFF.